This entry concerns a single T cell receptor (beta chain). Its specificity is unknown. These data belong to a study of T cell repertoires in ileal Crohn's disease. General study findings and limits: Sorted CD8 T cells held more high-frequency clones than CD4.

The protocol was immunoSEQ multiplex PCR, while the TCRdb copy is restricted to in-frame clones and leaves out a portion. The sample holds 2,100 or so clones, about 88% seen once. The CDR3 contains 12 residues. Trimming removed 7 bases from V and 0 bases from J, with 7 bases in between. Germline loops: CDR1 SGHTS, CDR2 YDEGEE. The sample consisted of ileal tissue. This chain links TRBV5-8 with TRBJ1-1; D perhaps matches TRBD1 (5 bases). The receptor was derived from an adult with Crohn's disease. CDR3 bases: TGTGCCAGCCAGGGCCTGAACACTGAAGCTTTCTTT. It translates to CASQGLNTEAFF.